The 29 T cell receptor beta chains listed next were all sequenced from one sample in a study of vaccination and CD4 T cells after COVID-19. Cultured CD4+ T cells had their DNA profiled by the Oncomine TCR Beta short-read assay. Using its own MiXCR run on the PCR reads, TCRdb lists one record per CDR3 protein. The data contain about 25,000 distinct CDR3 sequences, 28% of them singletons. These TCRs are of unknown antigen specificity. Noted time point: late sampling 161 to 241 days after vaccination in a few convalescent patients. Treatment given: approximately nine-day PBMC culture with coronavirus spike peptide pools or control peptides (ViraFEST assay). The sample here was CD4+ T cells from blood, cultured in vitro, taken about 7 months after SARS-CoV-2 vaccination. Receptors originate from a human donor who had recovered from COVID-19.

The chain couples TRBV20-1 to TRBJ1-2; no clear D. Germline CDR1 and CDR2: DFQATT and SNEGSKA (reference sequence). This CDR3 has 11 residues. Trimming cost V 6 bases and J 5 bases, with 10 bases left between them. The CDR3 DNA sequence: TGCAGTGCCCCGGACGTGTATGGCTACACCTTC. Translated: CSAPDVYGYTF.

Here the CDR3 reads CASSLTGTILTDTQYF. In nucleotides, the CDR3 is TGTGCCAGCAGTTTAACCGGGACAATCCTCACAGATACGCAGTATTTT. This rearrangement joins TRBV27 to TRBJ2-3; perhaps TRBD1 as D (6 bases). CDR1 and CDR2 from the germline V gene are MNHEY and SMNVEV (reference sequence). The V end lost 2 bases, the J end lost 2 bases, and 14 bases lay between the germline ends. CDR3 size: 16 residues.

The chain uses TRBV15 and TRBJ2-3, with a tentative D call TRBD2 (5 bases). V lost 1 base, J lost 0 bases, and 11 bases lay in between. The CDR3 runs to 16 residues. The germline CDR1 and CDR2 sequences are LNHNV and YYDKDF (reference sequence). CDR3 sequence reads: CATSRVGWESTDTQYF. The CDR3 bases are TGTGCCACCAGCAGAGTTGGGTGGGAGAGCACAGATACGCAGTATTTT.

The chain uses TRBV20-1 and TRBJ2-5; D uncertain. Per the germline V gene, CDR1 is DFQATT and CDR2 is SNEGSKA (reference sequence). Trimming shortened V by 0 bases and J by 5 bases, and 13 bases separated the two germline ends. CDR3 length: 14 residues. As DNA, the CDR3 is TGCAGTGCTAGAGACGGCCTCCAAACCGAGACCCAGTACTTC. Its protein is CSARDGLQTETQYF.

This clonotype has a handful of counts. This chain connects TRBV6-4 to TRBJ2-1; the match to TRBD1 covers 7 bases. V was clipped by 4 bases and J by 3 bases; unmatched bases: 6. This CDR3 comprises 15 residues. Germline V gives CDR1 MRHNA, CDR2 SNTAGT. CDR3 sequence: CASSVQGDSYNEQFF. In nucleotides, the CDR3 is TGTGCCAGCAGTGTGCAGGGGGACAGCTACAATGAGCAGTTCTTC.

This chain uses TRBV4-1 with TRBJ2-5; D might be TRBD2 (6 bases). The CDR3 has 16 residues. Germline values: CDR1 MGHRA, CDR2 YSYEKL. Trimming pared 4 bases from V and 4 bases from J, leaving 19 bases between. The CDR3 loop is CASSPEGRGSPETQYF. In nucleotides, the CDR3 is TGCGCCAGCAGCCCCGAGGGACGGGGGAGCCCAGAGACCCAGTACTTC.

This clonotype was picked up a small number of times. This chain uses TRBV27 with TRBJ1-2; the match to TRBD1 covers 7 bases. V lost 0 bases and J lost 3; bases outside the gene matches: 10. CDR3 length: 17 amino acids. Germline V gene sequence: CDR1 MNHEY, CDR2 SMNVEV (reference sequence). The CDR3 DNA reads TGTGCCAGCAGTTTATCGGGGACAGTCCATACAGACTATGGCTACACCTTC. This codes for CASSLSGTVHTDYGYTF.

The J gene is TRBJ2-5, the V gene TRBV19, with 13 positions matching TRBD2. Germline CDR1 and CDR2: LNHDA and SQIVND (reference sequence). The CDR3 consists of 16 residues. Trimming cost V 3 bases and J 5 bases; bases outside gene matches: 6. The CDR3 bases are TGTGCCAGTAGTATTGGACTAGCGGGAGTCGGTGAGACCCAGTACTTC. Residues: CASSIGLAGVGETQYF.

This chain links TRBV19 with TRBJ1-5; a possible D gene is TRBD1 (6 bases). CDR3 size: 12 residues. With 9 bases removed from V and 4 bases from J, the gap between germline ends came to 10 bases. Per the germline V gene, CDR1 is LNHDA and CDR2 is SQIVND (reference sequence). The CDR3 is CASVTGNQPQHF. CDR3 DNA sequence: TGTGCCAGCGTTACAGGGAATCAGCCCCAGCATTTT.

This rearrangement joins TRBV7-2 to TRBJ2-3; weak D call: TRBD1 (6 bases). The CDR3 contains 14 residues. The germline V gene encodes CDR1 SGHTA and CDR2 FQGNSA. Trimming removed 3 bases from V and 2 bases from J, with 9 bases in between. The CDR3 region is CASSFGQHTDTQYF. The CDR3 DNA reads TGTGCCAGCAGCTTCGGACAGCACACAGATACGCAGTATTTT.

This chain connects TRBV7-3 to TRBJ2-7, with 9 nucleotides matching TRBD1. CDR1 is SGHTA and CDR2 is FQGTGA in the germline V gene. Unmatched junction bases numbered 6, after V lost 1 base and J lost 5 bases. The CDR3 totals 15 residues. The DNA for the CDR3 is TGTGCCAGCAGCTTAATGACAGGGGGAATCAACGAGCAGTACTTC. Protein: CASSLMTGGINEQYF. Combining the CDR3 with reference TRBV7-3 and TRBJ2-7 gives the whole variable domain GAGVSQTPSNKVTEKGKYVELRCDPISGHTALYWYRQSLGQGPEFLIYFQGTGAADDSGLPNDRFFAVRPEGSVSTLKIQRTERGDSAVYLCASSLMTGGINEQYFGPGTRLTVT.

The V gene is TRBV6-1, the J gene TRBJ2-7; 7 positions match TRBD1. V was clipped by 6 bases and J by 2 bases; unmatched bases: 4. CDR1 is MNHNS, CDR2 SASEGT, per germline. This CDR3 region has 13 residues. Here the CDR3 DNA reads TGTGCCAGCAGGAGGACAGGTACCTACGAGCAGTACTTC. Translation gives CASRRTGTYEQYF.

A single count supports this clonotype. The J gene is TRBJ1-1, the V gene TRBV11-3, with D maybe TRBD1 (5 bases). The V and J ends lost 1 base and 4 bases respectively, with 7 bases between them. Per germline, CDR1 SGHNT and CDR2 YENEEA. The CDR3 runs to 13 residues. The CDR3 sequence: CASSLVQGTEAFF. DNA for the CDR3: TGTGCCAGCAGCTTAGTTCAGGGCACTGAAGCTTTCTTT.

There are a few counts of this clonotype. CDR3 loop: CATSDPTANYGYTF. Written as DNA, the CDR3 is TGTGCCACCAGTGATCCGACAGCTAACTATGGCTACACCTTC. This chain uses TRBV24-1 with TRBJ1-2; perhaps TRBD1 as D (5 bases). V lost 3 bases and J lost 0, with 7 bases in between. The CDR3 contains 14 residues. The germline V gene has CDR1 KGHDR and CDR2 SFDVKD.

The chain has TRBV29-1 and TRBJ2-7; 8 nucleotides match TRBD1. From germline, CDR1 is SQVTM and CDR2 ANQGSEA. The CDR3 has 14 amino acids. With 3 bases clipped from V and 2 bases from J, the junction kept 6 bases outside the gene matches. CDR3 coding DNA: TGCAGCGTTGATTCGCAGGGGGCTCCCTACGAGCAGTACTTC. It specifies CSVDSQGAPYEQYF.

The rearrangement joins TRBV18 to TRBJ1-1; 7 positions match TRBD1. This CDR3 contains 15 residues. Germline V CDR1 and CDR2: KGHSH, LQKENI. The V and J ends lost 3 bases and 5 bases, in that order; junction bases with no gene match: 9. The CDR3 coding sequence is TGTGCCAGCTCACCGTTCTCAGGGGGGTTAACTGAAGCTTTCTTT. Translated: CASSPFSGGLTEAFF.

This clonotype was seen only a few times. The chain is built from TRBV6-2 or TRBV6-3 and TRBJ2-7; D unclear. Trimming stripped 5 bases from V and 0 bases from J, with 11 bases between. The germline V gene encodes CDR1 MNHEY and CDR2 SVGEGT. The CDR3 covers 14 residues. CDR3 sequence reads: CASSLRQSSYEQYF. DNA of the CDR3: TGTGCCAGCAGTCTCCGTCAGAGCTCCTACGAGCAGTACTTC.

The chain links TRBV20-1 to TRBJ2-2; D is perhaps TRBD1 (6 bases). The CDR3 loop spans 13 amino acids. V lost 7 bases and J 7 bases, leaving 16 bases between the germline ends. CDR1 is DFQATT and CDR2 is SNEGSKA in the germline V gene (reference sequence). CDR3 loop: CSVGARIGGELFF. CDR3 nucleotides: TGCAGTGTGGGGGCGCGAATCGGCGGGGAGCTGTTTTTT.

The chain employs TRBV20-1 and TRBJ2-1; 11 bases map to TRBD2. CDR1 DFQATT and CDR2 SNEGSKA come from the germline V gene (reference sequence). This CDR3 is built from 15 residues. The trim removed 3 bases at V and 3 bases at J, leaving 4 bases unmatched. Here the CDR3 reads CSASSTSGSYNEQFF. In DNA, the CDR3 is TGCAGTGCTAGTTCAACTAGCGGGAGCTACAATGAGCAGTTCTTC.

J is TRBJ2-2 and V is TRBV6-1; 10 bases align to TRBD1. From germline, CDR1 is MNHNS and CDR2 SASEGT. V trimming: 6 bases; J trimming: 5 bases; junction bases outside the gene matches: 0. The CDR3 runs 13 residues. In nucleotides, the CDR3 is TGTGCCAGCAGGGACAGGGGGACCGGGGAGCTGTTTTTT. It specifies CASRDRGTGELFF.

This clonotype has only a few counts. The chain uses TRBV20-1 and TRBJ2-7, with a possible D match to TRBD2 (6 bases). Trimming pared 4 bases from V and 3 bases from J, leaving 16 bases between. The CDR3 contains 14 residues. Germline lookup yields CDR1 DFQATT and CDR2 SNEGSKA (reference sequence). The CDR3 nucleotides read TGCAGTGCTAATACCGGGGGACCAGGCTACGAGCAGTACTTC. Protein sequence: CSANTGGPGYEQYF.

This sequence joins TRBV20-1 and TRBJ1-2; no reliable D call. The germline V gene has CDR1 DFQATT and CDR2 SNEGSKA (reference sequence). The CDR3 totals 12 residues. The CDR3 DNA reads as TGCAACACGGTGGGGAAGGGCTATGGCTACACCTTC. This sequence encodes CNTVGKGYGYTF.

The rearrangement links TRBV18 to TRBJ2-7, with TRBD1 matching 7 bases. Per the germline V gene, CDR1 is KGHSH and CDR2 is LQKENI. Trimming cost V 3 bases and J 5 bases; bases outside gene matches: 7. The CDR3 consists of 14 residues. The CDR3 sequence is CASSPDRLLNEQYF. Written as DNA, the CDR3 is TGTGCCAGCTCACCGGACAGGCTCCTCAACGAGCAGTACTTC.

J is TRBJ1-5 and V is TRBV20-1; possible D gene TRBD1, 6 bases. This CDR3 contains 13 residues. Germline V gives CDR1 DFQATT, CDR2 SNEGSKA (reference sequence). The germline V and J ends were trimmed by 5 bases and 0 bases, with 8 bases remaining between them. The CDR3 region is CSAGDTSNQPQHF. DNA of the CDR3: TGCAGTGCTGGGGACACTAGCAATCAGCCCCAGCATTTT.

This clonotype was counted between two and nine times. This sequence joins TRBV10-2 and TRBJ2-7; 7 nucleotides match TRBD1. The germline CDR1 and CDR2 sequences are WSHSY and SAAADI. V gave up 8 bases and J gave up 11 bases; unmatched junction bases: 9. CDR3 length: 11 amino acids. In DNA, the CDR3 is TGCGCCAGCCTGACAGGGTGGTTGAAGTACTTC. Translated: CASLTGWLKYF.

The rearrangement uses TRBV20-1 and TRBJ2-2; possibly TRBD2 for D (6 bases). The CDR3 is 15 residues long. Trimming removed 3 bases from V and 0 bases from J, with 11 bases in between. Germline CDR1 DFQATT, CDR2 SNEGSKA (reference sequence). This CDR3 reads CSASPEGANTGELFF. As DNA, the CDR3 is TGCAGTGCTAGCCCGGAGGGCGCGAACACCGGGGAGCTGTTTTTT.

The gene calls are TRBV6-1 and TRBJ2-5, with D possibly TRBD2 on 6 matching bases. The ends were cut back, 8 bases at V and 7 bases at J, with 14 bases in the middle. The germline V gene has CDR1 MNHNS and CDR2 SASEGT. The CDR3 length is 12 residues. This chain's CDR3 is CASGRPEGTQYF. The CDR3 nucleotides read TGTGCCAGCGGACGACCGGAGGGGACCCAGTACTTC.

The DNA of the CDR3 is TGTGCCAGCAGCCCTACAGATTACAATGAGCAGTTCTTC. Its protein is CASSPTDYNEQFF. The chain has TRBV7-3 and TRBJ2-1; D not certain. This CDR3 spans 13 amino acids. V shed 5 bases and J shed 4 bases, with 9 bases lying between them. Germline V lookup: CDR1 SGHTA, CDR2 FQGTGA.

In this sample, this clonotype turned up a few times. The chain carries TRBV7-8 and TRBJ1-3; no firm D call. This CDR3 comprises 14 residues. Germline CDR1 and CDR2: SGHVS and FQNEAQ. Trimming cost V 4 bases and J 4 bases, with 11 bases left between them. CDR3 loop: CASSSRGVGNTIYF. Here the CDR3 DNA reads TGTGCCAGCAGCTCACGCGGGGTGGGAAACACCATATATTTT.